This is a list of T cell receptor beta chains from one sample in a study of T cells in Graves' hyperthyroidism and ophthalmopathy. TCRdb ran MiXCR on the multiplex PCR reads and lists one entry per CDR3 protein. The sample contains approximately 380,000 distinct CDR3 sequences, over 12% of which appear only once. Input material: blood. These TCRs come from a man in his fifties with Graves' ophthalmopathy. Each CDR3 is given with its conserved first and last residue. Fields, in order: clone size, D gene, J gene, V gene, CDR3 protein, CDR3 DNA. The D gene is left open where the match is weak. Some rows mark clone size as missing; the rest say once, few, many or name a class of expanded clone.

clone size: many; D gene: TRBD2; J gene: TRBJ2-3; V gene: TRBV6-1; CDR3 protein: CASSEARTSGDTQYF; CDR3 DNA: TGTGCCAGCAGTGAAGCGCGGACTAGCGGAGATACGCAGTATTTT
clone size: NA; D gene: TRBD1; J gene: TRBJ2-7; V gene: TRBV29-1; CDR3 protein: CSVGGTGSYEQYF; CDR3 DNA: TGCAGCGTTGGCGGGACAGGTTCCTACGAGCAGTACTTC
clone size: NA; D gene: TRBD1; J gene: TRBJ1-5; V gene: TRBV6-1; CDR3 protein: CASSFDRAGNQPQHF; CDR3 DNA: TGTGCCAGCAGTTTTGACAGGGCTGGCAATCAGCCCCAGCATTTT
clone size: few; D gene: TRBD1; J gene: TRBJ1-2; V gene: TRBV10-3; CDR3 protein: CAISVPGQDYYGYTF; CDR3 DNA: TGTGCCATCAGTGTACCGGGACAGGACTACTATGGCTACACCTTC
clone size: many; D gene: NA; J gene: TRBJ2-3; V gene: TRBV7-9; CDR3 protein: CASSLARGTVTDTQYF; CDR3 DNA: TGTGCCAGCAGCTTAGCTCGCGGGACCGTCACAGATACGCAGTATTTT
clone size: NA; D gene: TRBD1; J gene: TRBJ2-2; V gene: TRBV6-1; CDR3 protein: CASSGTGAYTGELFF; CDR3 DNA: TGTGCCAGCAGTGGGACAGGGGCCTACACCGGGGAGCTGTTTTTT
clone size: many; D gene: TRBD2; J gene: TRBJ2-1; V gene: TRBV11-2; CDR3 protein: CASSSPGLAVAQFF; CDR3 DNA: TGTGCCAGCAGCTCCCCGGGACTAGCGGTCGCGCAGTTCTTC
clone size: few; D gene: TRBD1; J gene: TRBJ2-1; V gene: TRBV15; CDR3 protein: CATSREGGGLSFPFF; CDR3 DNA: TGTGCCACCAGCAGAGAAGGGGGCGGTTTATCGTTTCCGTTCTTC
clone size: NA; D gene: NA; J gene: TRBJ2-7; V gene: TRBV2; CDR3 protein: CASSWEGAYEQYF; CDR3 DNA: TGTGCCAGCAGCTGGGAGGGGGCCTACGAGCAGTACTTC
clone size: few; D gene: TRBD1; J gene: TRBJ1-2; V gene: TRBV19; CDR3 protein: CASSKPQRTGGDGYTF; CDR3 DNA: TGTGCCAGTAGTAAACCGCAAAGAACAGGGGGCGACGGCTACACCTTC
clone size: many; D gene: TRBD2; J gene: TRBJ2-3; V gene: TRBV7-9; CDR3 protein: CASSSTGLAGGGQYTQYF; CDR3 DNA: TGTGCCAGCAGCTCCACCGGACTAGCGGGAGGAGGACAATATACGCAGTATTTT
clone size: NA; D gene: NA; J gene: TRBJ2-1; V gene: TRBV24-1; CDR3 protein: CATSDFPIYEQFF; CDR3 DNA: TGTGCCACCAGTGATTTTCCCATTTATGAGCAGTTCTTC
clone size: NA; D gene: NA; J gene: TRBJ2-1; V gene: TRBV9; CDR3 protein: CASSVPPSGLNEQFF; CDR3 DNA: TGTGCCAGCAGCGTCCCACCTTCGGGGTTGAATGAGCAGTTCTTC
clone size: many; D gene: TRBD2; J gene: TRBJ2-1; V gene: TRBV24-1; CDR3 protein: CATRLSGDNEQFF; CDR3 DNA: TGTGCCACCAGACTTAGCGGGGACAATGAGCAGTTCTTC
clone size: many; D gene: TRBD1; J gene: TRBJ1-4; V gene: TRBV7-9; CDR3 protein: CASSPGTGSEKLFF; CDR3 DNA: TGTGCCAGCTCCCCCGGGACAGGGAGCGAAAAACTGTTTTTT
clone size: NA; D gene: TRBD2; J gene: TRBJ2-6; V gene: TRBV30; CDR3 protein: CAWNRGGFSGANVLTF; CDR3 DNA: TGTGCCTGGAACCGCGGGGGGTTCTCTGGGGCCAACGTCCTGACTTTC
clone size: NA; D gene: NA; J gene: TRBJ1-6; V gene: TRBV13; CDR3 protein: CASSKTGHNSPLHF; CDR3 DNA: TGTGCCAGCAGCAAGACGGGACACAATTCACCCCTCCACTTT
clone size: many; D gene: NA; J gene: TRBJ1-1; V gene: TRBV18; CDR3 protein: CASSGSSYTEAFF; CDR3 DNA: TGTGCCAGCTCAGGTTCTAGTTACACTGAAGCTTTCTTT
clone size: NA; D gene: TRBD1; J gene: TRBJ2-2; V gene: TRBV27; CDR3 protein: CASRRTGGTGELFF; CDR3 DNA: TGTGCCAGCAGACGGACAGGGGGGACCGGGGAGCTGTTTTTT
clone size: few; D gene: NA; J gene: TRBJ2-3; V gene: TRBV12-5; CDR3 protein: CASGSPDTQYF; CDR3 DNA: TGTGCTAGTGGTTCTCCCGATACGCAGTATTTT
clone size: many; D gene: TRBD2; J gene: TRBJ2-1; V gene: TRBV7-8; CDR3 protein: CASSLIGRVGGNNEQFF; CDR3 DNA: TGTGCCAGCAGCCTCATCGGGCGAGTGGGAGGGAACAATGAGCAGTTCTTC
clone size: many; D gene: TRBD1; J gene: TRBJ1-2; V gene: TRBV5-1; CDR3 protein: CASSPQQGAGGYTF; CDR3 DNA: TGCGCCAGCAGCCCCCAACAGGGGGCGGGTGGCTACACCTTC
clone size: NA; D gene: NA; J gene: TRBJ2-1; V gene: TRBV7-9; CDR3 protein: CASSLPYNEQFF; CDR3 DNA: TGTGCCAGCAGCTTACCCTACAATGAGCAGTTCTTC
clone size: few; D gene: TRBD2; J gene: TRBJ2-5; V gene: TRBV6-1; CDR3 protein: CASSLAGGEQETQYF; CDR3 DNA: TGTGCCAGCAGCCTCGCCGGGGGGGAACAAGAGACCCAGTACTTC
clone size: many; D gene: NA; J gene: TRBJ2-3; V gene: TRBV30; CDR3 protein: CAWSGLGTQYF; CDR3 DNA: TGTGCCTGGAGCGGACTGGGTACGCAGTATTTT
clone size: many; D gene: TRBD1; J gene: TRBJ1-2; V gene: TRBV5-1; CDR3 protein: CASSLYRTGANYGYTF; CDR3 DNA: TGCGCCAGCAGCTTATACCGGACAGGGGCTAACTATGGCTACACCTTC
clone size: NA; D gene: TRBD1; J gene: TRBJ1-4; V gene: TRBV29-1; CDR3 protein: CSVLPGTVEKLFF; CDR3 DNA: TGCAGCGTTCTACCCGGGACAGTAGAAAAACTGTTTTTT
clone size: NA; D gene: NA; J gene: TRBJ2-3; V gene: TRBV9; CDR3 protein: CASRGGTLITDTQYF; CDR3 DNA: TGTGCCAGCAGAGGGGGGACTTTAATAACAGATACGCAGTATTTT
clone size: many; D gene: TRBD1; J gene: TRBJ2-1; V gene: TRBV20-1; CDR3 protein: CSASPRVTGGNEQFF; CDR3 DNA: TGCAGTGCCTCACCAAGAGTGACAGGGGGCAATGAGCAGTTCTTC
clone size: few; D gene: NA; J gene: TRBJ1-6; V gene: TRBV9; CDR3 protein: CASGGYNSPLHF; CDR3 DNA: TGTGCCAGCGGGGGTTATAATTCACCCCTCCACTTT
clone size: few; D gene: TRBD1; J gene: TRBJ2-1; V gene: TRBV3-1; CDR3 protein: CAGSPRDRGRFEQFF; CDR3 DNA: TGTGCCGGCAGCCCCCGGGACAGGGGGCGCTTTGAGCAGTTCTTC
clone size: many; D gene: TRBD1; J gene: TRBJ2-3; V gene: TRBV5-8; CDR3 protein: CASSNRDRLDTQYF; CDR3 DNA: TGTGCCAGCAGCAACCGGGACAGACTAGATACGCAGTATTTT
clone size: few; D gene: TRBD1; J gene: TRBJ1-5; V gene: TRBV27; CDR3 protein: CASRQTGKVGQPQHF; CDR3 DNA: TGTGCCAGCAGACAGACAGGGAAAGTTGGGCAGCCCCAGCATTTT
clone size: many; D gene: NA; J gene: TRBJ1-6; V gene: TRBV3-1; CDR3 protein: CASRSGDNSPLHF; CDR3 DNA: TGTGCCAGCAGATCAGGGGATAATTCACCCCTCCACTTT
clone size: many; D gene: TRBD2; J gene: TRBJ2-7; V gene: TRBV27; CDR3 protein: CASSLLIAGGPAEQYF; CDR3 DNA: TGTGCCAGCAGTTTATTGATAGCGGGAGGGCCGGCCGAGCAGTACTTC
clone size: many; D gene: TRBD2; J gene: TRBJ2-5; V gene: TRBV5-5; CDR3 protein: CASSFGSGRFQETQYF; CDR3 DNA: TGTGCCAGCAGCTTCGGAAGCGGGAGGTTCCAAGAGACCCAGTACTTC
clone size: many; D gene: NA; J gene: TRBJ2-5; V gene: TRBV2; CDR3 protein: CASEEDYPQETQYF; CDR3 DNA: TGTGCCAGCGAAGAGGACTACCCACAAGAGACCCAGTACTTC
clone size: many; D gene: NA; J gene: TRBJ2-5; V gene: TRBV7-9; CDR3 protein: CASSSPGSGTYF; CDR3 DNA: TGTGCCAGCAGCTCGCCGGGTAGCGGTACTTACTTC
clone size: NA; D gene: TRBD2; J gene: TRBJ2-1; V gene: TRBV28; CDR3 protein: CAGSLVSGRVFNEQFF; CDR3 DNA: TGTGCCGGCAGTTTGGTGAGCGGGAGGGTTTTCAATGAGCAGTTCTTC
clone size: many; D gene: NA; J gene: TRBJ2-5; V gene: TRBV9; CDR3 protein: CARKRAAAPVGWETQYF; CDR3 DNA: TGTGCCAGGAAACGAGCGGCCGCCCCGGTTGGGTGGGAGACCCAGTACTTC
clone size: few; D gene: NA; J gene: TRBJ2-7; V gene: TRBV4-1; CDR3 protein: CAGSQREGDTEQYF; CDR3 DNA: TGCGCCGGCAGCCAACGGGAAGGGGACACCGAGCAGTACTTC
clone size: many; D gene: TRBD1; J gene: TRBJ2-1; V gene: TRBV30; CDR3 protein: CAWGDRASYNEQFF; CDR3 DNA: TGTGCCTGGGGGGACAGGGCTTCCTACAATGAGCAGTTCTTC
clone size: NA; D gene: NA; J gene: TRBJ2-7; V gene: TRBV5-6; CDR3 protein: CASSLAWGRRISEQYF; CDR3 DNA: TGTGCCAGCAGCTTGGCTTGGGGGAGACGAATCTCCGAGCAGTACTTC
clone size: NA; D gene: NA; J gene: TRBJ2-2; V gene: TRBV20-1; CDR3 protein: CSASPEGGPNTGELFF; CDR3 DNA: TGCAGTGCTAGCCCCGAGGGTGGACCGAACACCGGGGAGCTGTTTTTT
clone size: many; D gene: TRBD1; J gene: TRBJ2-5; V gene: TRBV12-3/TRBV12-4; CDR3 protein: CASRDSDRYQETQYF; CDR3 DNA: TGTGCCAGCAGGGATTCGGACAGGTACCAAGAGACCCAGTACTTC
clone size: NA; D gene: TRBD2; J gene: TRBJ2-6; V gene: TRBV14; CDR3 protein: CASSRLLAGGYGANVLTF; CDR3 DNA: TGTGCCAGCAGCCGCTTACTAGCGGGGGGGTATGGGGCCAACGTCCTGACTTTC
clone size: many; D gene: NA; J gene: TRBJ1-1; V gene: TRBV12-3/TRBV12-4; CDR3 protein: CASTKRNRGNTEAFF; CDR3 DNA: TGTGCCAGCACCAAACGGAACCGAGGGAACACTGAAGCTTTCTTT
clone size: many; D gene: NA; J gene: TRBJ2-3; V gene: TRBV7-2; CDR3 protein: CASSLGWLRGDTQYF; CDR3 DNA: TGTGCCAGCAGCTTAGGCTGGCTGCGAGGGGATACGCAGTATTTT
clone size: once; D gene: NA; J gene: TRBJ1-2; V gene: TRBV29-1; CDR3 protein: CSVEDAGFYGYTF; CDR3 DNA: TGCAGCGTTGAAGACGCTGGGTTTTATGGCTACACCTTC
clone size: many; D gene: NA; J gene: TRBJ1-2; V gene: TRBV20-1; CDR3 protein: CSARDRGRSGDGYTF; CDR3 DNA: TGCAGTGCTAGAGATCGGGGCAGAAGTGGGGATGGCTACACCTTC
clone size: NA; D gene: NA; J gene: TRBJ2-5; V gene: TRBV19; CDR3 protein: CASMQQGSEETQYF; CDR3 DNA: TGTGCCAGTATGCAACAGGGAAGTGAAGAGACCCAGTACTTC
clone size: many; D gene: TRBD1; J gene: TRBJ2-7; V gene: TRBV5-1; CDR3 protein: CASSLAPGQGYEQYF; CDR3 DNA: TGCGCCAGCAGCTTGGCCCCGGGACAGGGTTACGAGCAGTACTTC
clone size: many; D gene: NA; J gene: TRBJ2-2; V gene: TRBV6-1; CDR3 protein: CASSKGGGANTGELFF; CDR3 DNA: TGTGCCAGCAGCAAAGGTGGCGGAGCGAACACCGGGGAGCTGTTTTTT